What follows are 12 T cell receptor beta chains derived from one specimen sequenced in a study of PD-1 blockade in classical Hodgkin lymphoma. Following autologous stem cell transplantation, relapse occurred in every patient, and exposure to brentuximab vedotin varied. The assay was immunoSEQ multiplex PCR, and TCRdb's table has in-frame clones only and misses some. The sample includes more than 25,000 clones, more than 75% of them seen just once. Sequencing was performed on peripheral blood mononuclear cells (PBMCs), taken at baseline. All receptors come from a human donor with classical Hodgkin lymphoma.

The genes are TRBV7-9 and TRBJ1-2; TRBD1 aligns across 10 bases. The CDR3 length is 15 residues. J was trimmed by 6 bases and V by 0 bases; bases with no gene match: 4. Germline-derived CDR1 and CDR2 are SEHNR and FQNEAQ (reference sequence). CDR3 DNA sequence: TGTGCCAGCAGCTTAGCGGGACAGGGGCCTGATGGCTACACCTTC. This encodes CASSLAGQGPDGYTF.

V usage is TRBV6-6 and J usage is TRBJ2-1; no reliable D call. CDR1 is MNHNY and CDR2 is SVGAGI in the germline V gene (reference sequence). V was clipped by 2 bases and J by 8 bases, with 1 base between them. The CDR3 covers 10 residues. CDR3 residues: CASSYDEQFF. Here the CDR3 DNA reads TGTGCCAGCAGTTACGATGAGCAGTTCTTC.

J is TRBJ2-4 and V is TRBV9, with 8 bases identical to TRBD2. The junction had 3 bases not matched to a gene; V was cut back by 0 bases and J by 4 bases. CDR3 size: 15 residues. Germline lookup yields CDR1 SGDLS and CDR2 YYNGEE. The CDR3 nucleotides are TGTGCCAGCAGCGTAGGTCCGGGAGGGAAAAACATTCAGTACTTC. This translates into CASSVGPGGKNIQYF. Full variable domain (outside the CDR3, taken from reference TRBV9 and TRBJ2-4): DSGVTQTPKHLITATGQRVTLRCSPRSGDLSVYWYQQSLDQGLQFLIQYYNGEERAKGNILERFSAQQFPDLHSELNLSSLELGDSALYFCASSVGPGGKNIQYFGAGTRLSVL.

The chain joins TRBV2 to TRBJ2-5; 15 positions agree with TRBD2. The junction had 3 bases not matched to a gene; V was cut back by 8 bases and J by 2 bases. The CDR3 has 15 amino acids. From germline, CDR1 is SNHLY and CDR2 FYNNEI. The CDR3: CASVGLAGGQETQYF. The DNA of the CDR3 is TGTGCCAGCGTAGGACTAGCGGGGGGGCAAGAGACCCAGTACTTC.

As regards this clone: At one of its ends the junction is not consistent with the germline gene, which may arise from a read error. The chain carries TRBV25-1 and TRBJ1-2; 7 nucleotides line up with TRBD1. The CDR3 loop spans 12 amino acids. The germline V gene encodes CDR1 MGHDK and CDR2 SYGVNS. CDR3 DNA: TGTGCCGGCAGACAGGGCTACTATGGCTACACCTTC. This encodes CAGRQGYYGYTF.

There are a few counts of this clone. This chain joins TRBV18 and TRBJ1-1; D is unresolved. The germline V gene encodes CDR1 KGHSH and CDR2 LQKENI. The CDR3 is made up of 15 amino acids. The V end lost 1 base, the J end lost 0 bases, and 9 bases lay between the germline ends. CDR3 DNA sequence: TGTGCCAGCTCACCACGAAGTCTACTGAACACTGAAGCTTTCTTT. As protein: CASSPRSLLNTEAFF.

The chain combines TRBV5-1 with TRBJ2-7; 9 nucleotides agree with TRBD1. The V segment lost 7 bases and the J segment 3 bases; nucleotides outside the gene matches: 5. The CDR3 is made up of 13 amino acids. Germline V CDR1 and CDR2: SGHRS, YFSETQ. The CDR3 DNA reads as TGCGCCAGCGGTGAGGACAGGGGCTACGAGCAGTACTTC. Amino acids: CASGEDRGYEQYF.

The rearrangement joins TRBV5-1 to TRBJ2-5, with 9 bases aligning to TRBD2. The germline CDR1 and CDR2 sequences are SGHRS and YFSETQ. V was clipped by 3 bases and J by 0 bases; unmatched bases: 6. The CDR3 totals 16 residues. CDR3 protein: CASSWGTSHNQETQYF. The DNA for the CDR3 is TGCGCCAGCAGCTGGGGGACTAGCCATAACCAAGAGACCCAGTACTTC.

This chain uses TRBV5-1 with TRBJ2-1; 14 bases map to TRBD2. The germline CDR1 and CDR2 sequences are SGHRS and YFSETQ. There are 15 residues in the CDR3. The V segment lost 2 bases and the J segment 10 bases; nucleotides outside the gene matches: 5. The CDR3 bases are TGCGCCAGCAGCTTAAGGACTAGCGGGGGGCCCGAGCAGTTCTTC. Protein sequence: CASSLRTSGGPEQFF.

The CDR3 loop reads CASSFGGGSEKLFF. The CDR3 DNA follows: TGCGCCAGCAGCTTCGGGGGAGGGTCTGAAAAACTGTTTTTT. J is TRBJ1-4 and V is TRBV5-1; D is possibly TRBD1 (5 bases). The germline V gene encodes CDR1 SGHRS and CDR2 YFSETQ. Trimming cost V 2 bases and J 7 bases, with 12 bases left between them. The CDR3 runs 14 residues.

This rearrangement joins TRBV15 to TRBJ1-4; tentative D call: TRBD1 (5 bases). This CDR3 spans 15 amino acids. Germline V lookup: CDR1 LNHNV, CDR2 YYDKDF (reference sequence). Between the trimmed V and J ends, which lost 1 base and 8 bases, there was a span of 14 bases. The CDR3 coding sequence is TGTGCCACCAGCAGAGTGGCAGGGAGAAACGAAAAACTGTTTTTT. It specifies CATSRVAGRNEKLFF.

The V and J genes are TRBV6-7 and TRBJ1-5; weak D call: TRBD1 (6 bases). TRBV6-7 is known as an ORF, though its function is uncertain. Deletions cut 11 bases from V and 0 bases from J, with 17 bases between. The CDR3 runs 15 residues. CDR3 sequence reads: CAGTEGVNSNQPQHF. CDR3 DNA sequence: TGTGCCGGCACCGAGGGGGTCAATAGCAATCAGCCCCAGCATTTT.